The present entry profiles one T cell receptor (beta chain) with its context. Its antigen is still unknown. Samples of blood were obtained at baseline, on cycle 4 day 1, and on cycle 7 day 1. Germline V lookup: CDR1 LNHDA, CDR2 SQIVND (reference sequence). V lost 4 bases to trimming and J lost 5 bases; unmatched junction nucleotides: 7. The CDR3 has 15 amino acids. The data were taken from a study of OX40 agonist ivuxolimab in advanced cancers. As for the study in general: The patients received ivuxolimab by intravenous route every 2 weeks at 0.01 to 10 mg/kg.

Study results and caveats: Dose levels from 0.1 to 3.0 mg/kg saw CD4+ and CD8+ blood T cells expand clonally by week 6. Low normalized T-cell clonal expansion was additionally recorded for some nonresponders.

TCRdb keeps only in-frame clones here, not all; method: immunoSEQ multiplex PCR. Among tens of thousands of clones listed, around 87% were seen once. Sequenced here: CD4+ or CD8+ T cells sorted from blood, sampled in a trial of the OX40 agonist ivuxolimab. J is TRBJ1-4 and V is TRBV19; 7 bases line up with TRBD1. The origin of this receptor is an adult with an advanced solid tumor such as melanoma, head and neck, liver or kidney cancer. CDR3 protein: CASSKLGTENEKLFF. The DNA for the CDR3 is TGTGCCAGTAGTAAGCTCGGGACAGAAAATGAAAAACTGTTTTTT.